The 2 T cell receptor beta chains below all came from one sample that was sequenced in a study of blood T cell repertoires in COVID-19. Here immunoSEQ multiplex PCR was the method, and the copy in TCRdb shows in-frame clones only, minus some. Here the sample spans under 250,000 clones, around 83% being singletons. What was sequenced was peripheral blood. The receptors come from a man aged 40-55 years with active or convalescent COVID-19.

J is TRBJ1-4 and V is TRBV7-2; a weak D match, TRBD1 (6 bases). Per the germline V gene, CDR1 is SGHTA and CDR2 is FQGNSA. The CDR3 runs 14 residues. Trimming pared 6 bases from V and 3 bases from J, leaving 11 bases between. The CDR3 protein is CASSTGYPNEKLFF. CDR3 coding DNA: TGTGCCAGCAGTACAGGGTACCCTAATGAAAAACTGTTTTTT. The full variable domain, its missing parts supplied by reference TRBV7-2 and TRBJ1-4, is GAGVSQSPSNKVTEKGKDVELRCDPISGHTALYWYRQSLGQGLEFLIYFQGNSAPDKSGLPSDRFSAERTGGSVSTLTIQRTQQEDSAVYLCASSTGYPNEKLFFGSGTQLSVL.

The chain links TRBV24-1 to TRBJ1-1; no reliable D call. CDR1 KGHDR and CDR2 SFDVKD come from the germline V gene. V was cut by 2 bases and J by 11 bases, with 11 bases left in between. The CDR3 length is 12 residues. CDR3 amino acids: CATSDWEGLAFF. The CDR3 nucleotides are TGTGCCACCAGTGATTGGGAGGGTCTGGCTTTCTTT.